This is a list of T cell receptor beta chains from one sample in a study of T cell responses to AZD1222 COVID-19 vaccine. The method was immunoSEQ multiplex PCR; TCRdb's version includes in-frame clones alone and lacks a portion of them. The table shows approximately 110,000 clones, with over 80% occurring only once. Sequenced here: peripheral blood, sampled 28 days after the second AZD1222 dose. These TCRs come from an adult who received the AZD1222 COVID-19 vaccine. CDR3s include the opening cysteine and the closing phenylalanine or tryptophan. The order of the fields is clone size, D gene, J gene, V gene, CDR3 length, CDR3 DNA, CDR3 protein. D genes are given only for firm matches. Size is omitted from some rows. Given values are once, few, many or a class for expanded clones.

NA,TRBD1,TRBJ2-5,TRBV5-1,15,TGCGCCAGCAGCTTACAGGGGGTTGGGGCAGGGACCCAGTACTTC,CASSLQGVGAGTQYF
NA,TRBD1,TRBJ1-2,TRBV7-9,14,TGTGCCAGCAGCTCCTTTCCAGGGGGCAGTGGCTACACCTTC,CASSSFPGGSGYTF
NA,NA,TRBJ1-2,TRBV19,15,TGTGCCAGTAGTATATGGGGCACCTCTAACTATGGCTACACCTTC,CASSIWGTSNYGYTF
NA,NA,TRBJ1-1,TRBV3-1/TRBV3-2,12,TGTGCCAGCAGCCAACAGCACACTGAAGCTTTCTTT,CASSQQHTEAFF
NA,NA,TRBJ2-1,TRBV12-3/TRBV12-4,12,TGTGCCAGCAGTTTCTCCTACAATGAGCAGTTCTTC,CASSFSYNEQFF
NA,NA,TRBJ1-5,TRBV18,14,TGTGCCAGCTCACCACCGGCTAGCAATCAGCCCCAGCATTTT,CASSPPASNQPQHF
NA,NA,TRBJ1-5,TRBV28,15,TGTGCCAGCAGTTTGGGTTCAGGGAATAATCAGCCCCAGCATTTT,CASSLGSGNNQPQHF
NA,NA,TRBJ1-4,TRBV28,15,TGTGCCAGCAAGCAGCCTGGAGCAACTAATGAAAAACTGTTTTTT,CASKQPGATNEKLFF
NA,NA,TRBJ2-2,TRBV9,14,TGTGCCAGCAGCGTACAGGGACCGGCCGGGGAGCTGTTTTTT,CASSVQGPAGELFF
once,NA,TRBJ1-3,TRBV9,15,TGTGCCAGCAGCACTGCCACGGGGGGAGGAAACACCATATATTTT,CASSTATGGGNTIYF
NA,TRBD2,TRBJ2-5,TRBV28,17,TGTGCCAGCAGTTTCTCTCTCGGGGCGGGGGGCGAAGAGACCCAGTACTTC,CASSFSLGAGGEETQYF
NA,NA,TRBJ1-3,TRBV3-1/TRBV3-2,14,TGTGCCAGCAGCTACCGAGGGGATGGAAACACCATATATTTT,CASSYRGDGNTIYF